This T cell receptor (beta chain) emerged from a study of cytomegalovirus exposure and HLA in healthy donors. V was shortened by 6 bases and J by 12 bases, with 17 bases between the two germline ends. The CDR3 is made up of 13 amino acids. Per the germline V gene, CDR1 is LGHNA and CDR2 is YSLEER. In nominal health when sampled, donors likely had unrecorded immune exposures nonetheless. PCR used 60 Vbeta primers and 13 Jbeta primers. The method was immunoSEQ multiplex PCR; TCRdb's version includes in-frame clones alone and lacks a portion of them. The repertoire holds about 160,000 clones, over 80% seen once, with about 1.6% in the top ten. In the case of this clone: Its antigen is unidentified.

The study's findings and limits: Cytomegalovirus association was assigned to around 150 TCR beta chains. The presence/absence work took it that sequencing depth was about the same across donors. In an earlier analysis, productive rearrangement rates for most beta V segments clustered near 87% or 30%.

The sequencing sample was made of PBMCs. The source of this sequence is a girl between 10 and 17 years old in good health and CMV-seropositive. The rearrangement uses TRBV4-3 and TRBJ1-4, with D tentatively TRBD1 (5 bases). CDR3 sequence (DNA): TGCGCCAGCAGGCCGGTCGGGGGAACAGAACTGTTTTTT. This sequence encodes CASRPVGGTELFF.